This T cell receptor beta chain was profiled in a study of T cells in Graves' hyperthyroidism and ophthalmopathy. Study-level background: The initial diagnosis was the point when peripheral blood was collected, ahead of any treatment. General study findings and limits: Peripheral blood also featured most of the thyroid clonotypes expanded above 0.001.

The ends were cut back, 6 bases at V and 4 bases at J, with 13 bases in the middle. Germline V gene data show CDR1 as MNHNS and CDR2 as SASEGT. The length of the CDR3 is 14 residues. This clonotype was counted ten times or more. Antigen specificity is unknown. Each diagnosis drew on symptoms, thyroxine, TRAb, thyroid ultrasound and orbital computed tomography findings. The source material, RNA transcripts, was used to amplify TCR beta CDR3 regions. HTBI primers drove first-round RT-PCR of the TCR CDR3. Each CDR3 protein gets one entry after TCRdb re-called the multiplex PCR reads with MiXCR. The sample lists 700,000 or so distinct CDR3 sequences, about 17% occurring once.

The sequenced material came from blood. This TCR was recovered from a man aged 18 to 29 with Graves' hyperthyroidism. The genes are TRBV6-1 and TRBJ2-1; no clear D gene. The chain's CDR3 is CASRTAPLYNEQFF. The CDR3 nucleotides are TGTGCCAGCAGAACGGCGCCCCTTTACAATGAGCAGTTCTTC.